Below are 7 T cell receptor beta chains sequenced from a single sample in a study of CD8 T cells in ankylosing spondylitis. TCRdb processed the 5' RACE reads anew with MiXCR; each CDR3 protein has one entry. Among more than 95,000 distinct CDR3 sequences, over 6.5% were seen once, and the ten largest hold about a tenth. The sample taken for sequencing was blood, either unsorted or a sorted T cell fraction (not recorded which). The source of these receptors is a male donor with ankylosing spondylitis or in good health (not recorded which).

This clonotype was observed many times. V and J are TRBV11-2 and TRBJ2-1, with 12 bases that match TRBD2. CDR1 is SGHAT, CDR2 FQNNGV, per germline. The CDR3 spans 16 residues. The V gene end was trimmed by 4 bases and the J gene end by 9 bases; junction bases not matched to a gene: 10. This CDR3 reads CASSSLATSGSGEQFF. Here the CDR3 DNA reads TGTGCCAGCAGCTCTTTGGCGACTAGCGGGAGCGGTGAGCAGTTCTTC.

This clonotype showed up many times. This chain uses TRBV20-1 with TRBJ2-7; 8 bases fit TRBD1. CDR1 DFQATT and CDR2 SNEGSKA come from the germline V gene (reference sequence). The CDR3 spans 15 residues. The V and J ends lost 4 bases and 9 bases, in that order; junction bases with no gene match: 17. The CDR3 here is CSANFEGQVTSGQYF. CDR3 nucleotides: TGCAGTGCTAATTTTGAGGGACAGGTGACGTCAGGGCAGTACTTC.

Ten or more counts support this clonotype. The chain carries TRBV7-6 and TRBJ2-3, with D perhaps matching TRBD2 (6 bases). This CDR3 has 15 amino acids. V lost 3 bases, J lost 4 bases, and 14 bases lay in between. Germline V gene data show CDR1 as SGHVS and CDR2 as FNYEAQ. The CDR3 spells CASSFGTWLADTQYF. Written as DNA, the CDR3 is TGTGCCAGCAGCTTCGGGACTTGGTTGGCAGATACGCAGTATTTT. Looking up the rest from reference TRBV7-6 and TRBJ2-3 gives the full variable domain: GAGVSQSPRYKVTKRGQDVALRCDPISGHVSLYWYRQALGQGPEFLTYFNYEAQQDKSGLPNDRFSAERPEGSISTLTIQRTEQRDSAMYRCASSFGTWLADTQYFGPGTRLTVL.

Many counts were recorded for this clonotype. V is TRBV7-9 and J is TRBJ2-5; TRBD2 aligns across 11 bases. CDR3 length equals 15 residues. Germline-derived CDR1 and CDR2 are SEHNR and FQNEAQ (reference sequence). With 3 bases clipped from V and 3 bases from J, the junction kept 3 bases outside the gene matches. CDR3 residues: CASSFPTSGEETQYF. The CDR3 DNA reads TGTGCCAGCAGCTTCCCGACTAGCGGGGAAGAGACCCAGTACTTC.

The sample holds many counts of this clonotype. The J gene is TRBJ2-7, the V gene TRBV4-1; perhaps D is TRBD1 or TRBD2 (6 bases each). Germline lookup yields CDR1 MGHRA and CDR2 YSYEKL. V was pared by 0 bases and J by 3 bases, with 21 bases between. The length of the CDR3 is 18 residues. The CDR3 DNA reads TGCGCCAGCAGCCAAGAAGGGGGGCAGGGGCACAACTTCTACGAGCAGTACTTC. Amino acids: CASSQEGGQGHNFYEQYF.

This clonotype was counted between two and nine times. The rearrangement links TRBV7-2 to TRBJ2-5; the match to TRBD2 covers 7 bases. Losses at the gene ends were 0 bases for V and 0 bases for J; bases not matched to a gene: 1. CDR3 length equals 15 residues. Germline CDR1 SGHTA, CDR2 FQGNSA. This chain's CDR3 is CASSLAGGYQETQYF. The CDR3 nucleotides read TGTGCCAGCAGCTTAGCGGGGGGGTACCAAGAGACCCAGTACTTC.

The table lists this clonotype with a few counts. The chain carries TRBV2 and TRBJ2-2; D not resolved. Deletions cut 6 bases from V and 7 bases from J, with 6 bases between. This CDR3 has 11 residues. CDR1 and CDR2 (germline): SNHLY, FYNNEI. CDR3 in amino acids: CASSYNGELFF. CDR3 coding DNA: TGTGCCAGCAGCTACAACGGGGAGCTGTTTTTT.